These 20 T cell receptor beta chains were sequenced from one sample in a study of blood T cells in healthy people across ages (dated by TCRdb to 2013 to 2016). Libraries were constructed by 5' RACE. The data were produced on an Illumina HiSeq 2500. The second PCR ran for about 6 to 11 cycles and used a J-beta primer mix along with a sample-barcoded 5' primer. TCRdb reran the public reads through fastp at Q25 and MiXCR, keeping productive beta chains. Under each unique CDR3 protein, matching rows form one entry showing the most common genes and DNA. The sample yields more than 800,000 distinct CDR3 sequences; 29% were counted once. 15% to 20% of the sample is in the top ten clones. The sample consisted of blood. The source is a woman older than 75 in good health.

Many counts were recorded for this clonotype. The chain recombines TRBV20-1 with TRBJ1-5; 7 bases align to TRBD1. Germline V gives CDR1 DFQATT, CDR2 SNEGSKA (reference sequence). With 6 bases clipped from V and 3 bases from J, the junction kept 8 bases outside the gene matches. This CDR3 has 14 amino acids. CDR3 sequence reads: CSAVPGGFNQPQHF. CDR3 nucleotides: TGCAGTGCGGTGCCAGGGGGTTTCAATCAGCCCCAGCATTTT.

This clonotype was observed many times. The chain recombines TRBV7-2 with TRBJ1-2; D unclear. The length of the CDR3 is 15 residues. V was shortened by 5 bases and J by 2 bases, with 15 bases between the two germline ends. CDR1 and CDR2 (germline): SGHTA, FQGNSA. CDR3 sequence: CASSPSLSTNYGYTF. CDR3 sequence (DNA): TGTGCCAGCAGCCCCTCACTCTCTACCAACTATGGCTACACCTTC. Together with reference TRBV7-2 and TRBJ1-2, the CDR3 gives the full variable domain: GAGVSQSPSNKVTEKGKDVELRCDPISGHTALYWYRQSLGQGLEFLIYFQGNSAPDKSGLPSDRFSAERTGGSVSTLTIQRTQQEDSAVYLCASSPSLSTNYGYTFGSGTRLTVV.

This clonotype was detected many times. The chain combines TRBV5-1 with TRBJ2-5, with no clear D. Between the trimmed V and J ends, which lost 3 bases and 1 base, there was a span of 7 bases. CDR1 is SGHRS, CDR2 YFSETQ, per germline. This CDR3 region has 13 residues. The CDR3 DNA reads TGCGCCAGCAGCTGGAGCCTCCAAGAGACCCAGTACTTC. It is translated as CASSWSLQETQYF.

This clonotype was counted at least ten times. V gene TRBV3-1 combines with J gene TRBJ2-3, with 9 bases that match TRBD1. CDR1 is LGHDT, CDR2 YNNKEL, per germline (reference sequence). Trimming at V came to 6 bases and at J to 9 bases, leaving 4 bases not matched to a gene. This CDR3 contains 12 residues. This chain's CDR3 is CASSATGGTQYF. The CDR3 DNA sequence: TGTGCCAGCAGTGCTACAGGGGGCACGCAGTATTTT.

The chain joins TRBV30 to TRBJ2-4; a weak D match, TRBD2 (5 bases). The CDR3 has 14 residues. The V end lost 4 bases, the J end lost 4 bases, and 14 bases lay between the germline ends. Germline CDR1 and CDR2: GTSNPN and SVGIG (reference sequence). The CDR3 DNA is TGTGCCTGGACCGCCGGGGTGGGGAAAAACATTCAGTACTTC. This gives the protein CAWTAGVGKNIQYF.

The gene calls are TRBV11-2 and TRBJ2-7; 9 nucleotides agree with TRBD1. The V and J ends lost 1 base and 3 bases, in that order; junction bases with no gene match: 10. Germline CDR1 and CDR2: SGHAT and FQNNGV. This CDR3 spans 17 amino acids. This chain's CDR3 is CASSLGSLWDRDYEQYF. The DNA for the CDR3 is TGTGCCAGCAGCTTAGGTAGCCTTTGGGACAGGGACTACGAGCAGTACTTC.

The chain recombines TRBV5-4 with TRBJ2-4, with a tentative D call TRBD1 (5 bases). The CDR3 contains 16 residues. Germline V gives CDR1 SGHNT, CDR2 YYREEE (reference sequence). V dropped 0 bases and J dropped 0 bases, with 10 bases sitting between them. The chain's CDR3 is CASSLEGRIAKNIQYF. In DNA form, the CDR3 reads TGTGCCAGCAGCTTGGAGGGGCGAATAGCCAAAAACATTCAGTACTTC.

This clonotype showed up just once. The V and J genes are TRBV25-1 and TRBJ1-6; 11 bases map to TRBD1. The CDR3 consists of 14 residues. The V and J ends lost 10 bases and 6 bases, in that order; junction bases with no gene match: 5. Germline V CDR1 and CDR2: MGHDK, SYGVNS. CDR3 protein: CATDGTGGNSPLHF. The CDR3 nucleotides are TGTGCCACGGATGGGACAGGGGGTAATTCACCCCTCCACTTT.

Details on this clonotype: The junction shows a germline mismatch at one end, possibly a read error. The genes are TRBV7-9 and TRBJ2-3, with D possibly matching TRBD2 (5 bases). Germline CDR1 reads SEHNR; CDR2 reads FQNEAQ (reference sequence). This CDR3 is built from 15 residues. CDR3 nucleotide sequence: TGTGCCGGCAGCCCGTACCGGGGTCGGTCAGATACGCAGTATTTT. This codes for CAGSPYRGRSDTQYF. Filled out from reference TRBV7-9 and TRBJ2-3, the complete variable domain reads DTGVSQNPRHKITKRGQNVTFRCDPISEHNRLYWYRQTLGQGPEFLTYFQNEAQLEKSRLLSDRFSAERPKGSFSTLEIQRTEQGDSAMYLCAGSPYRGRSDTQYFGPGTRLTVL.

The chain has TRBV6-1 and TRBJ1-5; D is ambiguous. V was shortened by 4 bases and J by 0 bases, with 10 bases between the two germline ends. The CDR3 is 15 residues long. CDR1 is MNHNS, CDR2 SASEGT, per germline. CDR3 region: CASSASGYSNQPQHF. The CDR3 DNA follows: TGTGCCAGCAGTGCGTCCGGATATAGCAATCAGCCCCAGCATTTT.

Points on this clonotype: One end of the junction is discordant with germline, which a read error may explain. The chain employs TRBV5-1 and TRBJ2-1; the D is unclear. CDR1 is SGHRS and CDR2 is YFSETQ in the germline V gene. The CDR3 length is 16 residues. CDR3 sequence (DNA): TGCGCCAGCAGCACGAGACGAAGTAGCTCCTGCAATGAGCAGTTCTTC. It specifies CASSTRRSSSCNEQFF.

This chain links TRBV7-3 with TRBJ2-2; the D gene is possibly TRBD2 (5 bases). The V gene's germline CDR1 is SGHTA and CDR2 FQGTGA. Trimming shortened V by 5 bases and J by 0 bases, and 13 bases separated the two germline ends. The length of the CDR3 is 16 residues. CDR3 coding DNA: TGTGCCAGCAGCCCTCCGGGAAGAACGAACACCGGGGAGCTGTTTTTT. Its translation is CASSPPGRTNTGELFF.

The sample holds a few counts of this clonotype. This chain links TRBV25-1 with TRBJ1-2; D is unclear. Per germline, CDR1 MGHDK and CDR2 SYGVNS. V lost 5 bases, J lost 7 bases, and 14 bases lay in between. The CDR3 length is 13 residues. CDR3 DNA: TGTGCCAGCAGTACCTCGACCGGAATTGGCTACACCTTC. Its translation: CASSTSTGIGYTF.

V and J are TRBV7-2 and TRBJ1-2; possible D gene TRBD1, 5 bases. V was clipped by 5 bases and J by 4 bases, with 11 bases between them. The CDR3 totals 13 residues. Germline assignment: CDR1 SGHTA and CDR2 FQGNSA. The CDR3 region is CASSQGVRYGYTF. The DNA for the CDR3 is TGTGCCAGCAGCCAGGGAGTCCGCTATGGCTACACCTTC. The entire variable domain, with the rest obtained from reference TRBV7-2 and TRBJ1-2, is as follows: GAGVSQSPSNKVTEKGKDVELRCDPISGHTALYWYRQSLGQGLEFLIYFQGNSAPDKSGLPSDRFSAERTGGSVSTLTIQRTQQEDSAVYLCASSQGVRYGYTFGSGTRLTVV.

A remark on this clonotype: A read error is possible here, since a much larger clone lies one base away. CDR3 protein: CASSPRTAANYGYTF. Here the CDR3 DNA reads TGTGCCAGCAGCCCTCGGACAGCCGCTAACTATGGCTACACCTTC. The V call is TRBV7-9, the J call TRBJ1-2; possibly TRBD1 for D (6 bases). The germline V and J ends were trimmed by 5 bases and 0 bases, with 13 bases remaining between them. This CDR3 has 15 residues. Germline V gene lookup returns CDR1 SEHNR and CDR2 FQNEAQ (reference sequence).

Regarding this clonotype: Possible read error: a much larger clone is one base away. The genes are TRBV4-1 and TRBJ1-5; TRBD1 might be the D (5 bases). The V and J ends lost 2 bases and 0 bases respectively, with 11 bases between them. CDR3 length: 16 amino acids. The germline CDR1 and CDR2 sequences are MGHRA and YSYEKL. The CDR3 sequence is CASSQSQGHSNQPQHF. CDR3 bases: TGCGCCAGCAGCCAATCCCAGGGTCATAGCAATCAGCCCCAGCATTTT.

In regard to this clonotype: A read error may explain this, as a much larger clone is one base away. This chain uses TRBV7-9 with TRBJ2-3; D ambiguous. Germline V CDR1 and CDR2: SEHNR, FQNEAQ (reference sequence). The CDR3 has 15 residues. The CDR3 DNA sequence: TGTGCCAGCGGCTTAAGGAGTGTTTCACCAGATACGCAGTATTTT. Protein sequence: CASGLRSVSPDTQYF.

This clonotype was recorded at least ten times. The chain couples TRBV20-1 to TRBJ2-1; 7 bases are a match to TRBD1. V trimming: 6 bases; J trimming: 8 bases; junction bases outside the gene matches: 10. This CDR3 region has 13 residues. Germline loops: CDR1 DFQATT, CDR2 SNEGSKA (reference sequence). In DNA form, the CDR3 reads TGCAGTGCCCGAACGGGGACAGACGATGAGCAGTTCTTC. Translation gives CSARTGTDDEQFF.

This chain connects TRBV28 to TRBJ1-4; 10 bases map to TRBD1. Germline V gene lookup returns CDR1 MDHEN and CDR2 SYDVKM. V shed 6 bases and J 8 bases; nucleotides not matched to a gene: 12. The CDR3 consists of 16 residues. In nucleotides, the CDR3 is TGTGCCAGCAGCCACGTGCCCCGGGACAGGGGAGAAAAACTGTTTTTT. It encodes CASSHVPRDRGEKLFF.

In this sample, this clonotype turned up many times. CDR3 residues: CASSGGTGLSTDTQYF. The CDR3 DNA reads TGCGCCAGCAGCGGTGGGACAGGACTTAGCACAGATACGCAGTATTTT. The chain couples TRBV5-1 to TRBJ2-3; 8 bases match TRBD1. The germline V gene encodes CDR1 SGHRS and CDR2 YFSETQ. Trimming at V came to 4 bases and at J to 0 bases, leaving 7 bases not matched to a gene. This CDR3 spans 16 amino acids.